The 8 T cell receptor beta chains reported below all come from one sample, sequenced in a study of cytomegalovirus exposure and HLA in healthy donors. The protocol was immunoSEQ multiplex PCR, while the TCRdb copy is restricted to in-frame clones and leaves out a portion. The sample lists 130,000 to 150,000 clones, about four fifths seen once, with approximately 1.5% in the top ten. The sample taken for sequencing was PBMCs. The receptors shown here come from a woman in her thirties in good health and CMV-seronegative.

V usage is TRBV11-2 and J usage is TRBJ1-1, with D perhaps matching TRBD1 (5 bases). CDR1 and CDR2 (germline): SGHAT, FQNNGV. The ends were cut back, 2 bases at V and 1 base at J, with 14 bases in the middle. The CDR3 is 16 amino acids. DNA of the CDR3: TGTGCCAGCAGCTTACAATTGGGGAGGGGGAACACTGAAGCTTTCTTT. Its translation is CASSLQLGRGNTEAFF. The full variable domain, in which reference TRBV11-2 and TRBJ1-1 provide the parts outside the CDR3, is EAGVAQSPRYKIIEKRQSVAFWCNPISGHATLYWYQQILGQGPKLLIQFQNNGVVDDSQLPKDRFSAERLKGVDSTLKIQPAKLEDSAVYLCASSLQLGRGNTEAFFGQGTRLTVV.

This rearrangement joins TRBV25-1 to TRBJ2-5, with TRBD2 matching over 16 bases. With 3 bases clipped from V and 4 bases from J, the junction kept 2 bases outside the gene matches. The CDR3 extends over 16 amino acids. The V gene's germline CDR1 is MGHDK and CDR2 SYGVNS. The chain's CDR3 is CASSEGLAGGLETQYF. CDR3 sequence (DNA): TGTGCCAGCAGTGAGGGACTAGCGGGGGGGCTAGAGACCCAGTACTTC.

This chain links TRBV5-5 with TRBJ2-5; 15 bases map to TRBD2. J lost 2 bases, V lost 3 bases, and 2 bases had no gene match. The CDR3 totals 16 residues. Germline V gene lookup returns CDR1 SGHKS and CDR2 YYEKEE (reference sequence). The CDR3 region is CASSSGLAGGQETQYF. The CDR3 DNA reads TGTGCCAGCAGCTCCGGACTAGCGGGGGGGCAAGAGACCCAGTACTTC. Based on the CDR3 plus reference TRBV5-5 and TRBJ2-5, the full variable domain is DAGVTQSPTHLIKTRGQQVTLRCSPISGHKSVSWYQQVLGQGPQFIFQYYEKEERGRGNFPDRFSARQFPNYSSELNVNALLLGDSALYLCASSSGLAGGQETQYFGPGTRLLVL.

The chain couples TRBV11-1 to TRBJ2-2; maybe TRBD2 (5 bases). Germline V gene sequence: CDR1 SGHAT, CDR2 FQDESV (reference sequence). This CDR3 comprises 16 residues. Trimming took off 3 bases at V and 0 bases at J, with 11 bases between the two ends. The CDR3 protein is CASSFNPGSNTGELFF. DNA of the CDR3: TGTGCCAGCAGCTTTAATCCGGGGTCGAACACCGGGGAGCTGTTTTTT.

The chain employs TRBV18 and TRBJ1-4; 8 bases are a match to TRBD1. Germline V gene sequence: CDR1 KGHSH, CDR2 LQKENI. V was clipped by 3 bases and J by 3 bases; unmatched bases: 12. The CDR3 has 18 residues. CDR3 sequence: CASSPNPDRQGSNEKLFF. The CDR3 DNA is TGTGCCAGCTCACCGAACCCCGATCGACAGGGGTCTAATGAAAAACTGTTTTTT.

The J gene is TRBJ1-5, the V gene TRBV19; D not resolved. CDR1 LNHDA and CDR2 SQIVND come from the germline V gene (reference sequence). The CDR3 contains 17 residues. The V end was cut by 6 bases, the J end by 4 bases, with 22 bases between. CDR3 sequence reads: CASSPKTGSGLNQPQHF. CDR3 bases: TGTGCCAGTAGCCCGAAGACGGGGAGCGGACTTAATCAGCCCCAGCATTTT.

This clone was found a few times. V and J are TRBV6-1 and TRBJ1-5; D is ambiguous. V shed 4 bases and J shed 6 bases, with 10 bases lying between them. The CDR3 is made up of 13 amino acids. CDR1 MNHNS and CDR2 SASEGT come from the germline V gene. The CDR3 DNA is TGTGCCAGCAGTGCCGGAGGGATTCAGCCCCAGCATTTT. Residues: CASSAGGIQPQHF.

The chain is built from TRBV5-1 and TRBJ1-4; TRBD1 matches at 11 bases. Germline V CDR1 and CDR2: SGHRS, YFSETQ. The CDR3 length is 16 residues. V gave up 4 bases and J gave up 7 bases; unmatched junction bases: 9. CDR3 nucleotide sequence: TGCGCCAGCAGCCCGGGACAGGGGGTGGTTGGTGAAAAACTGTTTTTT. Its protein is CASSPGQGVVGEKLFF. Variable domain in full (rest from reference TRBV5-1 and TRBJ1-4): KAGVTQTPRYLIKTRGQQVTLSCSPISGHRSVSWYQQTPGQGLQFLFEYFSETQRNKGNFPGRFSGRQFSNSRSEMNVSTLELGDSALYLCASSPGQGVVGEKLFFGSGTQLSVL.